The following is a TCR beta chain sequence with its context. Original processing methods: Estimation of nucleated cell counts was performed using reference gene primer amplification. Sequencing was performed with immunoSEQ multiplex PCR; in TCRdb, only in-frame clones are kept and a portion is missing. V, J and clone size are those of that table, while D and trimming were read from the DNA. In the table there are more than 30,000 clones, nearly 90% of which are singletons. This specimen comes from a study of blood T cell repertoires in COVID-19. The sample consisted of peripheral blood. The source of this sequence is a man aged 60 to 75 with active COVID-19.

Here the CDR3 DNA reads TGCGCCAGCAGCTTAACGGGACACCTCACAGATACGCAGTATTTT. Translated, it gives CASSLTGHLTDTQYF. The J gene is TRBJ2-3, the V gene TRBV5-1; D is perhaps TRBD1 (6 bases). Germline values: CDR1 SGHRS, CDR2 YFSETQ. The CDR3 spans 15 residues. Trimming took off 2 bases at V and 2 bases at J, with 12 bases between the two ends.